Each of the 19 T cell receptor beta chains below was sequenced from the same sample in a study of T cell changes during pregnancy in multiple sclerosis. Sequencing used immunoSEQ multiplex PCR; TCRdb keeps in-frame clones, though not all of them. The table shows fewer than 70,000 clones, with around 89% occurring only once. Sample: peripheral blood, taken in the first trimester of pregnancy. Receptors were obtained from a female donor with multiple sclerosis, enrolled in a pregnancy study.

V is TRBV30 and J is TRBJ1-2, with 8 bases identical to TRBD1. V lost 3 bases to trimming and J lost 5 bases; unmatched junction nucleotides: 17. Germline V gives CDR1 GTSNPN, CDR2 SVGIG (reference sequence). The CDR3 loop spans 17 amino acids. CDR3 nucleotide sequence: TGTGCCTGGAGGGCTCAAACGGACAGGGTAATAGGGTATGGCTACACCTTC. It yields the protein CAWRAQTDRVIGYGYTF.

The chain employs TRBV5-1 and TRBJ1-4; 8 nucleotides match TRBD1. After removal of 0 bases from V and 6 bases from J, the junction contained 7 bases not matched to a gene. The CDR3 has 16 residues. CDR1 and CDR2 (germline): SGHRS, YFSETQ. CDR3 residues: CASSLGQGRLDEKLFF. Written as DNA, the CDR3 is TGCGCCAGCAGCTTGGGACAGGGGAGGTTAGATGAAAAACTGTTTTTT.

The chain is built from TRBV19 and TRBJ1-1; no definite D call. The V gene's germline CDR1 is LNHDA and CDR2 SQIVND (reference sequence). V was pared by 5 bases and J by 0 bases, with 16 bases between. This CDR3 has 16 residues. The CDR3 nucleotides are TGTGCCAGTAGTTTACAGAAGCGAGGGATGAACACTGAAGCTTTCTTT. Translated: CASSLQKRGMNTEAFF.

V and J are TRBV4-3 and TRBJ2-3; 9 positions match TRBD2. This CDR3 is 18 amino acids long. Looked up from germline, CDR1 is LGHNA and CDR2 is YSLEER. V trimming: 0 bases; J trimming: 4 bases; junction bases outside the gene matches: 11. This chain's CDR3 is CASSQEPQRGVRADTQYF. For the CDR3, the DNA is TGCGCCAGCAGCCAAGAACCCCAGCGGGGGGTCCGGGCAGATACGCAGTATTTT.

The V and J genes are TRBV4-3 and TRBJ1-1, with D unresolved. V lost 0 bases, J lost 3 bases, and 5 bases lay in between. Looked up from germline, CDR1 is LGHNA and CDR2 is YSLEER. This CDR3 has 13 amino acids. The CDR3 reads CASSQDSDTEAFF. The CDR3 region has the DNA TGCGCCAGCAGCCAAGATTCAGACACTGAAGCTTTCTTT.

The CDR3 DNA sequence: TGTGCCAGCAGCTTGGGGGCTCTTAATGGGGATCAGCCCCAGCATTTT. It specifies CASSLGALNGDQPQHF. The chain is built from TRBV7-6 and TRBJ1-5, with D perhaps TRBD1 (6 bases). The CDR3 runs to 16 residues. Germline assignment: CDR1 SGHVS and CDR2 FNYEAQ. The V end was cut by 3 bases, the J end by 5 bases, with 17 bases between. Together with reference TRBV7-6 and TRBJ1-5, the CDR3 gives the full variable domain: GAGVSQSPRYKVTKRGQDVALRCDPISGHVSLYWYRQALGQGPEFLTYFNYEAQQDKSGLPNDRFSAERPEGSISTLTIQRTEQRDSAMYRCASSLGALNGDQPQHFGDGTRLSIL.

The table lists this clone with a count of one. The chain couples TRBV19 to TRBJ1-1; 8 positions agree with TRBD1. J lost 11 bases, V lost 2 bases, and 7 bases had no gene match. This CDR3 is built from 13 residues. Germline-derived CDR1 and CDR2 are LNHDA and SQIVND (reference sequence). In DNA, the CDR3 is TGTGCCAGTAGTATAAAGCAGGGGGCTTTGGCTTTCTTT. This sequence encodes CASSIKQGALAFF.

The chain carries TRBV30 and TRBJ2-3, with TRBD1 matching over 9 bases. The CDR3 is made up of 14 amino acids. V gave up 4 bases and J gave up 4 bases; unmatched junction bases: 6. Germline V CDR1 and CDR2: GTSNPN, SVGIG (reference sequence). This chain's CDR3 is CAWTETGGPDTQYF. The CDR3 DNA is TGTGCCTGGACCGAGACAGGGGGTCCAGATACGCAGTATTTT.

The chain links TRBV30 to TRBJ2-1, with 8 positions matching TRBD2. Germline-derived CDR1 and CDR2 are GTSNPN and SVGIG (reference sequence). V trimming: 7 bases; J trimming: 1 base; junction bases outside the gene matches: 6. This CDR3 comprises 14 residues. The CDR3 here is CASGGRGSYNEQFF. The CDR3 DNA reads as TGTGCCTCGGGGGGGAGGGGGTCCTACAATGAGCAGTTCTTC.

The chain employs TRBV30 and TRBJ2-1; 10 nucleotides match TRBD2. The CDR3 length is 16 residues. The germline CDR1 and CDR2 sequences are GTSNPN and SVGIG (reference sequence). V shed 3 bases and J 0 bases; nucleotides not matched to a gene: 5. The CDR3 DNA reads as TGTGCCTGGAGAATAGCGGGGGGTCTCTCCTACAATGAGCAGTTCTTC. This translates into CAWRIAGGLSYNEQFF.

V and J are TRBV13 and TRBJ1-1, with no clear D. Germline CDR1 reads PRHDT; CDR2 reads FYEKMQ (reference sequence). Between the trimmed V and J ends, which lost 6 bases and 7 bases, there was a span of 12 bases. The CDR3 runs 12 residues. CDR3 sequence reads: CASSRQLFEAFF. The CDR3 region has the DNA TGTGCCAGCAGTCGTCAGTTATTTGAAGCTTTCTTT.

The chain employs TRBV5-8 and TRBJ2-1; possible D gene TRBD2, 5 bases. CDR1 and CDR2 from the germline V gene are SGHTS and YDEGEE. Trimming took 1 base from V and 1 from J, leaving 15 bases between them. CDR3 length: 17 amino acids. DNA for the CDR3: TGTGCCAGCAGCTTGACGCATGGCGGGCTATCCTACAATGAGCAGTTCTTC. It translates to CASSLTHGGLSYNEQFF.

The CDR3 here is CASTEDSPASGKLFF. CDR3 sequence (DNA): TGTGCCAGCACCGAAGACTCCCCTGCGTCTGGAAAACTGTTTTTT. This chain joins TRBV5-5 and TRBJ1-4; D remains unclear. CDR3 size: 15 residues. V was clipped by 6 bases and J by 10 bases, with 22 bases between them. Germline V gives CDR1 SGHKS, CDR2 YYEKEE (reference sequence).

The chain has TRBV5-1 and TRBJ2-5; TRBD2 agrees at 8 bases. The CDR3 has 15 residues. Germline CDR1 SGHRS, CDR2 YFSETQ. V lost 4 bases and J lost 4; bases outside the gene matches: 9. The CDR3 is CASSGTGGPRETQYF. For the CDR3, the DNA is TGCGCCAGCAGCGGAACGGGAGGGCCCCGAGAGACCCAGTACTTC.

The chain uses TRBV19 and TRBJ2-5; perhaps TRBD1 as D (5 bases). This CDR3 is built from 12 residues. Trimming took off 4 bases at V and 4 bases at J, with 7 bases between the two ends. Germline CDR1 and CDR2: LNHDA and SQIVND (reference sequence). CDR3 bases: TGTGCCAGTAGTAGGGGCAGAGAGACCCAGTACTTC. It specifies CASSRGRETQYF.

The chain has TRBV14 and TRBJ1-1, with D possibly TRBD1 on 5 matching bases. Trimming pared 4 bases from V and 0 bases from J, leaving 18 bases between. From germline, CDR1 is SGHDN and CDR2 FVKESK. The CDR3 is 17 residues long. The CDR3, as DNA: TGTGCCAGCAGCCGGACAAGAGGTGGACTAATGAACACTGAAGCTTTCTTT. It codes for CASSRTRGGLMNTEAFF.

The rearrangement links TRBV6-1 to TRBJ2-1; 7 bases agree with TRBD2. CDR3 size: 15 residues. Unmatched junction bases numbered 8, after V lost 6 bases and J lost 3 bases. The germline gives CDR1 MNHNS, CDR2 SASEGT. In DNA, the CDR3 is TGTGCCAGCAGCCCCGTAGCGGGTCTCTACAATGAGCAGTTCTTC. Translating it yields CASSPVAGLYNEQFF.

V and J are TRBV6-6 and TRBJ2-7; 8 bases are a match to TRBD1. The CDR3 is 15 residues long. The V gene's germline CDR1 is MNHNY and CDR2 SVGAGI (reference sequence). The V gene end was trimmed by 5 bases and the J gene end by 3 bases; junction bases not matched to a gene: 9. In nucleotides, the CDR3 is TGTGCCAGCAGTAGAGAGGGGACAGGATTCTACGAGCAGTACTTC. Protein product: CASSREGTGFYEQYF.

The CDR3 protein is CASRSTGGGTEAFF. The DNA of the CDR3 is TGTGCCAGCAGATCGACAGGGGGCGGAACTGAAGCTTTCTTT. The chain couples TRBV7-2 to TRBJ1-1, with 10 bases matching TRBD1. This CDR3 region has 14 residues. The germline V gene encodes CDR1 SGHTA and CDR2 FQGNSA. V lost 6 bases, J lost 5 bases, and 6 bases stayed unmatched.